This is a list of T cell receptor beta chains from one sample in a study of vaccination effects on CD4 cells after COVID-19. Clones were sequenced by immunoSEQ multiplex PCR, and TCRdb holds only the in-frame ones, with some missing. The profile shows about 68,000 clones, roughly 80% of them singletons. These receptors' antigens are unknown. The specimen comprised CD4+ T cells from PBMCs cultured with SARS-CoV-2 spike peptides, sampled before COVID-19 vaccination. All receptors come from a human donor who received a COVID-19 vaccine. The CDR3 runs from the conserved cysteine through the conserved F or W. The D gene is left open where the match is weak. The size entry is marked missing in some rows and otherwise reads once, few, many or a size class.

TRBV28	once	.	TRBJ1-2	TGTGCCAGCAGTTTATTCGGGACATCCTCACGAGGCTACACCTTC	CASSLFGTSSRGYTF
TRBV29-1	.	TRBD2	TRBJ2-3	TGCAGCGTCGGGACTAGCGGAAGCACAGATACGCAGTATTTT	CSVGTSGSTDTQYF
TRBV6-2/TRBV6-3	.	.	TRBJ1-5	TGTGCCAGCAGTTACTCTAGGCATTCTAGCAATCAGCCCCAGCATTTT	CASSYSRHSSNQPQHF
TRBV3-1/TRBV3-2	.	.	TRBJ1-4	TGTGCCAGCAGCCAGTACGGCGGAGGGGGTGAAAAACTGTTTTTT	CASSQYGGGGEKLFF
TRBV6-5	.	.	TRBJ1-2	TGTGCCAGCAGTTACGGCTATGGCTACACCTTC	CASSYGYGYTF
TRBV6-5	once	TRBD1	TRBJ1-2	TGTGCCAGCATGATTGGAGGGGGCGCTGAGGGCTACACCTTC	CASMIGGGAEGYTF
TRBV4-1	.	TRBD2	TRBJ2-2	TGCGCCAGCAGCCAAGGTGGCGGGGGGGTCAGCGGGGAGCTGTTTTTT	CASSQGGGGVSGELFF
TRBV2	.	TRBD1	TRBJ1-2	TGTGCCAGCTCCCGAGACGGACAGGTCCGAGTTGACTACACCTTC	CASSRDGQVRVDYTF
TRBV9	.	.	TRBJ2-3	TGTGCCAGCAGCGGGGAAACGCTCCTGGATACGCAGTATTTT	CASSGETLLDTQYF
TRBV19	.	TRBD2	TRBJ2-1	TGTGCCAGTAGTACTCGGGGGGGCTCCTACAATGAGCAGTTCTTC	CASSTRGGSYNEQFF
TRBV21-1	.	.	TRBJ2-5	TGTGCCAGCAGCAACGACGGACGGGGTGGGGATCAAGAGACCCAGTACTTC	CASSNDGRGGDQETQYF
TRBV20-1	.	.	TRBJ2-1	TGCAGTGCTAGTTCTGTGGACAGTAGGTTCTTC	CSASSVDSRFF
TRBV12-3/TRBV12-4	.	.	TRBJ2-5	TGTGCCAGCAGCTACGGGGAGACCCAGTACTTC	CASSYGETQYF
TRBV6-5	few	.	TRBJ1-5	TGTGCCAGCAGGAGACAGGAGGGCAATCAGCCCCAGCATTTT	CASRRQEGNQPQHF
TRBV7-2	.	.	TRBJ2-3	TGTGCCAGCAGCCCTCAGGGGGGAGATACGCAGTATTTT	CASSPQGGDTQYF
TRBV2	.	TRBD1	TRBJ1-2	TGTGCCAGCAGTGCCGGGACAGGGGGCCTTGGCTACACCTTC	CASSAGTGGLGYTF
TRBV11-2	.	.	TRBJ2-2	TGTGCCAGCAGCCTACGCAGGGGTACGAACACCGGGGAGCTGTTTTTT	CASSLRRGTNTGELFF
TRBV19	.	TRBD1	TRBJ1-1	TGTGCCAGTAGTATTTGGGACAGGAACACTGAAGCTTTCTTT	CASSIWDRNTEAFF
TRBV6-2/TRBV6-3	.	TRBD2	TRBJ2-3	TGTGCCAGCAGTTACGCGCGGGGGGCCACAGATACGCAGTATTTT	CASSYARGATDTQYF
TRBV2	.	.	TRBJ2-2	TGTGCCAGCAGTGAAGCGCAGGGAGCCGTCGGGGAGCTGTTTTTT	CASSEAQGAVGELFF
TRBV3-1/TRBV3-2	.	TRBD2	TRBJ2-3	TGTGCCAGCAGCCACCGACTAGCGGGGGCCGTTGTGGATACGCAGTATTTT	CASSHRLAGAVVDTQYF
TRBV24-1	.	.	TRBJ2-2	TGTGCCACCAGTGATTCGCGACCGCCCGACACCGGGGAGCTGTTTTTT	CATSDSRPPDTGELFF
TRBV19	.	TRBD1	TRBJ2-5	TGTGCCAGTAGTATAGGGGGACAGAGGTTTCAAGAGACCCAGTACTTC	CASSIGGQRFQETQYF
TRBV5-8	.	.	TRBJ1-4	TGTGCCAGCAGCTATCGTCAGCCCGAAAATGAAAAACTGTTTTTT	CASSYRQPENEKLFF
TRBV9	.	TRBD2	TRBJ2-3	TGTGCCAGCAGCCCCCCTAGCGGGGGCACAGATACGCAGTATTTT	CASSPPSGGTDTQYF
TRBV14	.	.	TRBJ2-3	TGTGCCAGCAGCTATTACACGGGTGGTGGGCAGTATTTT	CASSYYTGGGQYF
TRBV7-2	.	.	TRBJ1-3	TGTGCCAGCAGCTCTCAGGACTTATCTGGAAACACCATATATTTT	CASSSQDLSGNTIYF
TRBV2	few	TRBD2	TRBJ2-2	TGTGCCAGCGGAGGAAGCGGGGGGGCCGCCGGGGAGCTGTTTTTT	CASGGSGGAAGELFF
TRBV10-1	.	.	TRBJ1-2	TGCGCCAGCAGTGAGTCCGGGACCTATGGCTACACCTTC	CASSESGTYGYTF
TRBV7-8	once	TRBD1	TRBJ2-3	TGTGCCAGCAGCCCTGACAGGGGGAGGAATACGCAGTATTTT	CASSPDRGRNTQYF
TRBV3-1/TRBV3-2	.	.	TRBJ1-2	TGTGCCAGCAGCTTCGAAACAGGGCTCCGGGGCTACACCTTC	CASSFETGLRGYTF